Listed below are T cell receptor beta chains from one sample, sequenced in a study of shared clonotypes between healthy human individuals. This table comes from immunoSEQ multiplex PCR, and its TCRdb copy is limited to in-frame clones, with some not included. The table has under 1,100,000 clones, about three quarters seen once. Sequencing input: memory CD4+ T cells sorted from blood. Receptors originate from a man aged 18 to 35 in good health. Each CDR3 is given with its conserved first and last residue. Each record gives: D gene, J gene, V gene, CDR3 protein. The D gene is left open where the match is weak.

NA | TRBJ1-2 | TRBV10-3 | CAISESMGGYGYTF
TRBD1 | TRBJ1-5 | TRBV7-2 | CASSLGSRDRDNQPQHF
TRBD1 | TRBJ2-7 | TRBV6-5 | CASSSGGLDYEQYF
NA | TRBJ2-1 | TRBV6-1 | CASSEWARRHSYNEQFF
NA | TRBJ2-2 | TRBV29-1 | CSGGQLNTGELFF
TRBD2 | TRBJ2-3 | TRBV18 | CASSPWEGSTDTQYF
TRBD2 | TRBJ2-3 | TRBV10-3 | CAISTGLASTDTQYF
TRBD1 | TRBJ1-6 | TRBV7-3 | CASSLRGQANSPLHF
NA | TRBJ2-7 | TRBV27 | CASSSPDRSREQYF
TRBD2 | TRBJ2-2 | TRBV9 | CASSVKPASGGPGELFF
NA | TRBJ2-5 | TRBV10-3 | CAISGTIETQYF
NA | TRBJ2-1 | TRBV5-4 | CASSLGGLATYNEQFF
NA | TRBJ2-7 | TRBV6-5 | CASTGWPDYEQYF
TRBD2 | TRBJ2-3 | TRBV9 | CASSVDAGLSTDTQYF
NA | TRBJ1-1 | TRBV6-1 | CASSTGTNTEAFF
NA | TRBJ1-5 | TRBV10-3 | CAISPTTNNQPQHF
NA | TRBJ2-7 | TRBV5-1 | CASSLGLTDSYEQYF
NA | TRBJ1-2 | TRBV7-8 | CASSLAQGVNYGYTF
TRBD1 | TRBJ2-7 | TRBV7-7 | CASSPGTGDSYEQYF
NA | TRBJ2-5 | TRBV20-1 | CSASLETQYF
TRBD2 | TRBJ2-7 | TRBV10-3 | CAIKGTSLSYEQYF
NA | TRBJ2-7 | TRBV10-2 | CASTDSIYEQYF
TRBD1 | TRBJ2-5 | TRBV13 | CASSLGGAGGTETQYF
NA | TRBJ1-1 | TRBV7-9 | CASSLEGVYTEAFF
NA | TRBJ1-5 | TRBV21-1 | CASSKGQGVQPQHF
TRBD1 | TRBJ2-7 | TRBV18 | CASSEVPGQGYEQYF
TRBD1 | TRBJ1-5 | TRBV2 | CASSEGWGTGSNQPQHF
TRBD2 | TRBJ2-1 | TRBV5-1 | CASSLTSGSRVEQFF
NA | TRBJ1-4 | TRBV7-2 | CASSIDVWRTNEKLFF
NA | TRBJ1-1 | TRBV6-5 | CASSYGTGGEAFF
TRBD1 | TRBJ2-2 | TRBV7-2 | CASSLVGTGGNTGELFF
NA | TRBJ1-3 | TRBV11-2 | CASSLSQGAGNTIYF
TRBD2 | TRBJ2-1 | TRBV7-2 | CASSSVAGGPGEQFF
NA | TRBJ2-5 | TRBV5-1 | CASSLANDPLRETQYF
NA | TRBJ2-3 | TRBV12-5 | CASSVRPLVLGDTQYF
TRBD2 | TRBJ2-5 | TRBV5-1 | CASSLGAGVSETQYF
TRBD2 | TRBJ2-7 | TRBV6-5 | CASSQTSGVSYEQYF
NA | TRBJ2-7 | TRBV6-1 | CASRDSREQYF
TRBD1 | TRBJ1-4 | TRBV4-1 | CASSDRGVREKLFF
NA | TRBJ2-5 | TRBV5-4 | CASSSNPGATTMGTQYF
NA | TRBJ2-1 | TRBV7-6 | CASTYPPGPDYNEQFF
NA | TRBJ1-1 | TRBV6-1 | CASRTNTEAFF
NA | TRBJ1-4 | TRBV6-5 | CATRAAATNEKLFF
TRBD2 | TRBJ2-3 | TRBV30 | CAWTQRERDTQYF
TRBD1 | TRBJ1-3 | TRBV5-1 | CASSFTNMGDSPGNTIYF
NA | TRBJ2-1 | TRBV25-1 | CARPRRDWGPRHNEQFF
NA | TRBJ2-3 | TRBV7-9 | CASSLAGVDAGADTQYF
TRBD2 | TRBJ2-7 | TRBV7-2 | CASSLAGEGEQYF
NA | TRBJ1-5 | TRBV15 | CATSTDSYSNQPQHF
TRBD2 | TRBJ2-2 | TRBV2 | CASSAKREAAGELFF
NA | TRBJ1-6 | TRBV6-6 | CASSYSQDNSPLHF
NA | TRBJ2-1 | TRBV4-2 | CASSQDRASRFNEQFF
TRBD2 | TRBJ2-7 | TRBV9 | CASSVGAGGPYEQYF
NA | TRBJ1-1 | TRBV7-9 | CASSPRRADTEAFF
TRBD1 | TRBJ2-7 | TRBV10-3 | CAISDRQGPYEQYF
NA | TRBJ2-1 | TRBV7-9 | CASSFSPNEQFF
NA | TRBJ2-5 | TRBV5-4 | CASSLGGAPQETQYF
TRBD1 | TRBJ1-1 | TRBV28 | CASTPGQGMRSAFF